The 26 T cell receptor beta chains listed next were all sequenced from one sample in a study of cytomegalovirus exposure and HLA in healthy donors. PCR used 60 Vbeta primers and 13 Jbeta primers. Using immunoSEQ multiplex PCR, the repertoire was profiled, and TCRdb retains in-frame clones only, with some absent. Found here are approximately 200,000 clones, 60% to 85% of them singletons; the top ten hold 15% to 18%. The sample taken for sequencing was PBMCs. The receptors were gathered from a man in his forties in good health and CMV-seronegative.

The V and J genes are TRBV4-1 and TRBJ1-1; TRBD1 might be the D (6 bases). Deletions cut 4 bases from V and 2 bases from J, with 23 bases between. The CDR3 length is 18 residues. Germline lookup yields CDR1 MGHRA and CDR2 YSYEKL. The CDR3, as DNA: TGCGCCAGCAGCCGAGAGGCGACAGGCGGCGGGAGTAACACTGAAGCTTTCTTT. This translates into CASSREATGGGSNTEAFF.

This sequence joins TRBV19 and TRBJ2-3, with 9 bases that match TRBD1. V was pared by 5 bases and J by 2 bases, with 11 bases of the junction left unmatched. Germline CDR1 is LNHDA and CDR2 is SQIVND (reference sequence). The CDR3 runs 17 residues. CDR3 sequence (DNA): TGTGCCAGTAGTTGGCGGACCGGGACAGGGACCACAGATACGCAGTATTTT. This codes for CASSWRTGTGTTDTQYF. The full variable domain, completed using reference TRBV19 and TRBJ2-3, is DGGITQSPKYLFRKEGQNVTLSCEQNLNHDAMYWYRQDPGQGLRLIYYSQIVNDFQKGDIAEGYSVSREKKESFPLTVTSAQKNPTAFYLCASSWRTGTGTTDTQYFGPGTRLTVL.

The gene calls are TRBV5-6 and TRBJ1-4; no clear D. V lost 0 bases and J 7 bases, leaving 10 bases between the germline ends. Per germline, CDR1 SGHDT and CDR2 YYEEEE. This CDR3 is 14 amino acids long. The CDR3 DNA is TGTGCCAGCAGCTTGGAGAGTCGGAGTGAAAAACTGTTTTTT. This sequence encodes CASSLESRSEKLFF.

The V call is TRBV7-3, the J call TRBJ2-1; 13 nucleotides match TRBD2. With V trimmed by 1 base and J by 8 bases, 8 bases remained unmatched. In germline, CDR1 is SGHTA, CDR2 FQGTGA. This CDR3 region has 17 residues. The CDR3 DNA follows: TGTGCCAGCAGCTTAATCCGGGGGACTAGCGGGAATGATGAGCAGTTCTTC. It codes for CASSLIRGTSGNDEQFF.

The chain has TRBV25-1 and TRBJ1-6; 8 bases agree with TRBD1. From germline, CDR1 is MGHDK and CDR2 SYGVNS. The CDR3 extends over 13 amino acids. Losses at the gene ends were 3 bases for V and 13 bases for J; bases not matched to a gene: 5. CDR3 nucleotides: TGTGCCAGCAGTGAGACAGGGGAATATCCCCTCCACTTT. This codes for CASSETGEYPLHF.

This chain links TRBV6-6 with TRBJ1-1; 7 positions match TRBD1. This CDR3 is 14 amino acids long. Germline V gene sequence: CDR1 MNHNY, CDR2 SVGAGI (reference sequence). V shed 4 bases and J 0 bases; nucleotides not matched to a gene: 2. CDR3 protein: CASSLGQLNTEAFF. The DNA for the CDR3 is TGTGCCAGCAGTTTGGGACAGTTGAACACTGAAGCTTTCTTT.

The gene calls are TRBV11-2 and TRBJ1-5; D is unclear. Germline CDR1 SGHAT, CDR2 FQNNGV. This CDR3 has 13 residues. V was shortened by 1 base and J by 7 bases, with 8 bases between the two germline ends. The CDR3 sequence is CASSLVQSQPQHF. For the CDR3, the DNA is TGTGCCAGCAGCTTAGTACAGTCGCAGCCCCAGCATTTT.

The CDR3 spells CASSFNTFYEQYF. The DNA for the CDR3 is TGTGCCAGCAGCTTTAACACCTTCTACGAGCAGTACTTC. The chain links TRBV7-9 to TRBJ2-7; D remains unclear. The CDR3 has 13 residues. The germline CDR1 and CDR2 sequences are SEHNR and FQNEAQ (reference sequence). Trimming left V 3 bases short and J 3 bases short, with 9 bases between.

This chain joins TRBV13 and TRBJ1-5; D gene unclear. CDR3 size: 16 residues. V was trimmed by 4 bases and J by 2 bases, leaving 15 bases between them. Looked up from germline, CDR1 is PRHDT and CDR2 is FYEKMQ (reference sequence). In DNA form, the CDR3 reads TGTGCCAGCAGCTCAAGTTACCGCCCGGGCAATCAGCCCCAGCATTTT. It encodes CASSSSYRPGNQPQHF.

The chain has TRBV6-4 and TRBJ2-1, with D maybe TRBD2 (5 bases). The CDR3 is 16 amino acids. Germline CDR1 is MRHNA and CDR2 is SNTAGT. Trimming shortened V by 3 bases and J by 0 bases, and 12 bases separated the two germline ends. The CDR3 sequence: CASSDLVGSSYNEQFF. CDR3 in DNA: TGTGCCAGCAGTGATCTAGTGGGGAGCTCCTACAATGAGCAGTTCTTC.

On this clone itself: Other DNA sequences in the same sample also yield this CDR3. This sequence joins TRBV9 and TRBJ2-7, with 7 bases matching TRBD2. The CDR3 loop spans 14 amino acids. The V gene end was trimmed by 0 bases and the J gene end by 0 bases; junction bases not matched to a gene: 0. Germline CDR1 SGDLS, CDR2 YYNGEE. CDR3 DNA: TGTGCCAGCAGCGTAGGCGGGAGCTCCTACGAGCAGTACTTC. Protein product: CASSVGGSSYEQYF.

The J gene is TRBJ1-5, the V gene TRBV7-9; 7 bases line up with TRBD1. The V gene's germline CDR1 is SEHNR and CDR2 FQNEAQ (reference sequence). The V segment lost 5 bases and the J segment 5 bases; nucleotides outside the gene matches: 12. There are 16 residues in the CDR3. The CDR3 region has the DNA TGTGCCAGCAGCCCGATTGAGGGGGCGAGGGATCAGCCCCAGCATTTT. This encodes CASSPIEGARDQPQHF.

This clone was seen only once. This rearrangement joins TRBV5-1 to TRBJ2-1; D is perhaps TRBD2 (7 bases). The CDR3 totals 15 residues. V gave up 2 bases and J gave up 7 bases, with 16 bases separating them. CDR1 is SGHRS, CDR2 YFSETQ, per germline. CDR3 in DNA: TGCGCCAGCAGCTTAGGAGGGGGGGCGGAAAATGAGCAGTTCTTC. It codes for CASSLGGGAENEQFF.

This clone was seen a handful of times. The chain recombines TRBV6-4 with TRBJ2-7; tentatively, D is TRBD1 (7 bases). This CDR3 region has 14 residues. The V and J ends lost 6 bases and 6 bases respectively, with 18 bases between them. Per germline, CDR1 MRHNA and CDR2 SNTAGT. CDR3 nucleotides: TGTGCCAGCAGGCCCCTTATCAGGGGGGCCGAGCAGTACTTC. Translation gives CASRPLIRGAEQYF.

This clone was detected only a few times. The V and J genes are TRBV28 and TRBJ2-3, with TRBD2 matching over 10 bases. The CDR3 consists of 17 residues. Germline CDR1 is MDHEN and CDR2 is SYDVKM. V gave up 6 bases and J gave up 2 bases; unmatched junction bases: 11. The chain's CDR3 is CASRGPGLADPTDTQYF. The DNA for the CDR3 is TGTGCCAGCAGGGGGCCTGGACTAGCGGACCCCACAGATACGCAGTATTTT.

The V call is TRBV9, the J call TRBJ1-1; 9 nucleotides line up with TRBD1. This CDR3 comprises 13 residues. The germline gives CDR1 SGDLS, CDR2 YYNGEE. Trimming cost V 3 bases and J 7 bases; bases outside gene matches: 4. For the CDR3, the DNA is TGTGCCAGCAGCGAACAGGGGGCGGGTGAAGCTTTCTTT. It is translated as CASSEQGAGEAFF.

Only a few counts were recorded for this clone. The chain is built from TRBV28 and TRBJ2-5; D may be TRBD2 (6 bases). CDR1 and CDR2 from the germline V gene are MDHEN and SYDVKM. Trimming shortened V by 1 base and J by 2 bases, and 14 bases separated the two germline ends. The CDR3 is 16 residues long. The CDR3 DNA is TGTGCCAGCAGTTTATCGGGACTCGAGGGTCAAGAGACCCAGTACTTC. Translated: CASSLSGLEGQETQYF. The full variable domain, completed using reference TRBV28 and TRBJ2-5, is DVKVTQSSRYLVKRTGEKVFLECVQDMDHENMFWYRQDPGLGLRLIYFSYDVKMKEKGDIPEGYSVSREKKERFSLILESASTNQTSMYLCASSLSGLEGQETQYFGPGTRLLVL.

This clone was seen just once. V is TRBV19 and J is TRBJ2-3; possible D gene TRBD2, 5 bases. Trimming pared 8 bases from V and 8 bases from J, leaving 11 bases between. Germline-derived CDR1 and CDR2 are LNHDA and SQIVND (reference sequence). This CDR3 has 11 amino acids. The CDR3 sequence: CASRFGSTQYF. In DNA, the CDR3 is TGTGCCAGTCGTTTTGGGAGTACGCAGTATTTT.

The chain recombines TRBV19 with TRBJ1-5, with a possible D match to TRBD1 (5 bases). The CDR3 consists of 15 residues. Germline V gives CDR1 LNHDA, CDR2 SQIVND (reference sequence). V was trimmed by 3 bases and J by 1 base, leaving 10 bases between them. The CDR3 loop is CASSIADISNQPQHF. The CDR3, as DNA: TGTGCCAGTAGTATTGCGGACATCAGCAATCAGCCCCAGCATTTT.

In this sample, this clone turned up once. The chain joins TRBV10-3 to TRBJ1-1, with 7 nucleotides matching TRBD1. The CDR3 covers 15 residues. The germline gives CDR1 ENHRY, CDR2 SYGVKD. V trimming: 4 bases; J trimming: 2 bases; junction bases outside the gene matches: 7. CDR3 region: CAISALGQTNTEAFF. The CDR3 coding sequence is TGTGCCATCAGTGCGCTGGGACAGACTAACACTGAAGCTTTCTTT.

This clone occurred a few times. Other nucleotide sequences from this sample produce the same CDR3. The CDR3 region is CASSLGTVNTEAFF. The CDR3 nucleotides are TGCGCCAGCAGCTTGGGCACAGTGAACACTGAAGCTTTCTTT. The chain employs TRBV5-1 and TRBJ1-1; no clear D gene. From germline, CDR1 is SGHRS and CDR2 YFSETQ. The CDR3 loop spans 14 amino acids. Trimming stripped 0 bases from V and 0 bases from J, with 6 bases between.

The V call is TRBV4-3, the J call TRBJ1-6, with TRBD1 matching over 8 bases. The CDR3 covers 16 residues. Trimming took 2 bases from V and 9 from J; bases not matched to a gene: 9. Germline loops: CDR1 LGHNA, CDR2 YSLEER. The CDR3 spells CASSQTAGQGPSPLHF. CDR3 sequence (DNA): TGCGCCAGCAGCCAAACCGCCGGACAGGGACCTTCACCCCTCCACTTT.

This clone has only one observation. The chain is built from TRBV30 and TRBJ2-3, with a weak D call TRBD2 (6 bases). This CDR3 is built from 16 residues. Germline V gene lookup returns CDR1 GTSNPN and CDR2 SVGIG (reference sequence). V was trimmed by 2 bases and J by 3 bases, leaving 18 bases between them. The CDR3, as DNA: TGTGCCTGGAGTTCCCCGGGACTCTCTGAAACAGATACGCAGTATTTT. Translating gives CAWSSPGLSETDTQYF.

The chain combines TRBV18 with TRBJ2-7; the match to TRBD1 covers 10 bases. CDR1 and CDR2 from the germline V gene are KGHSH and LQKENI. J was trimmed by 2 bases and V by 2 bases; bases with no gene match: 3. This CDR3 spans 15 amino acids. The CDR3 DNA sequence: TGTGCCAGCTCACCATTTGACAGGGGGCCCTACGAGCAGTACTTC. Translation: CASSPFDRGPYEQYF. Drawing the rest from reference TRBV18 and TRBJ2-7, the complete variable domain is NAGVMQNPRHLVRRRGQEARLRCSPMKGHSHVYWYRQLPEEGLKFMVYLQKENIIDESGMPKERFSAEFPKEGPSILRIQQVVRGDSAAYFCASSPFDRGPYEQYFGPGTRLTVT.

The genes are TRBV25-1 and TRBJ2-1; 8 positions match TRBD1. This CDR3 has 15 amino acids. J was trimmed by 4 bases and V by 4 bases; bases with no gene match: 6. Germline assignment: CDR1 MGHDK and CDR2 SYGVNS. The CDR3 DNA reads TGTGCCAGCAGTGGCCGTGGGACAGGATACAATGAGCAGTTCTTC. Translated: CASSGRGTGYNEQFF.

This clone has just one count. This chain links TRBV7-9 with TRBJ2-3; weak D call: TRBD2 (7 bases). The CDR3 is made up of 16 amino acids. Germline lookup yields CDR1 SEHNR and CDR2 FQNEAQ (reference sequence). Between the trimmed V and J ends, which lost 4 bases and 2 bases, there was a span of 16 bases. DNA for the CDR3: TGTGCCAGCAGCTCGGAGAAGGGGGGGCTCACAGATACGCAGTATTTT. Protein product: CASSSEKGGLTDTQYF.